Below, 27 T cell receptor beta chains from the same sample are listed, as sequenced in a study of T cell changes during pregnancy in multiple sclerosis. The protocol was immunoSEQ multiplex PCR, while the TCRdb copy is restricted to in-frame clones and leaves out a portion. The repertoire has some 60,000 clones, about 89% of them found once; the top ten carry around 1.7%. Sequencing was performed on peripheral blood, taken after pregnancy. All receptors come from a female donor with multiple sclerosis, enrolled in a pregnancy study.

The V and J genes are TRBV7-2 and TRBJ2-7; D not certain. Germline V lookup: CDR1 SGHTA, CDR2 FQGNSA. This CDR3 comprises 15 residues. V lost 5 bases, J lost 1 base, and 15 bases lay in between. The DNA of the CDR3 is TGTGCCAGCAGCCCTCTTTGGTCAGATTCCTACGAGCAGTACTTC. This gives the protein CASSPLWSDSYEQYF.

V usage is TRBV7-9 and J usage is TRBJ1-1; 8 bases agree with TRBD1. Germline V gene lookup returns CDR1 SEHNR and CDR2 FQNEAQ (reference sequence). The CDR3 is made up of 14 amino acids. After removal of 5 bases from V and 4 bases from J, the junction contained 6 bases not matched to a gene. The CDR3 bases are TGTGCCAGCAGCGTCGCTCAGGGGGCCACTGAAGCTTTCTTT. Amino acid sequence: CASSVAQGATEAFF.

The chain uses TRBV19 and TRBJ1-3; TRBD1 matches at 8 bases. The CDR3 contains 13 residues. V lost 6 bases, J lost 3 bases, and 1 base stayed unmatched. Germline-derived CDR1 and CDR2 are LNHDA and SQIVND (reference sequence). The CDR3 protein is CASSRGLGNTIYF. CDR3 coding DNA: TGTGCCAGTAGCAGGGGGCTTGGAAACACCATATATTTT.

The V gene is TRBV4-1, the J gene TRBJ2-3; 11 nucleotides match TRBD2. This CDR3 is built from 18 residues. Germline V gives CDR1 MGHRA, CDR2 YSYEKL. With 4 bases clipped from V and 6 bases from J, the junction kept 15 bases outside the gene matches. This chain's CDR3 is CASSPITVLAGAWDTQYF. CDR3 DNA: TGCGCCAGCAGCCCTATAACGGTACTAGCGGGGGCCTGGGATACGCAGTATTTT.

The CDR3 sequence: CASSLRPGGGTEAFF. The CDR3 DNA sequence: TGTGCCAGCAGCTTACGTCCAGGGGGAGGCACTGAAGCTTTCTTT. The V call is TRBV7-3, the J call TRBJ1-1, with 7 nucleotides matching TRBD1. Germline loops: CDR1 SGHTA, CDR2 FQGTGA. J was trimmed by 4 bases and V by 2 bases; bases with no gene match: 7. The CDR3 runs 15 residues.

This clone appeared once. This chain links TRBV19 with TRBJ1-5, with D unclear. CDR1 and CDR2 from the germline V gene are LNHDA and SQIVND (reference sequence). The CDR3 sequence is 12 residues long. Between the trimmed V and J ends, which lost 4 bases and 9 bases, there was a span of 10 bases. As DNA, the CDR3 is TGTGCCAGTAGTACGGAGTTTTGGCCCCAGCATTTT. It encodes CASSTEFWPQHF. Using reference TRBV19 and TRBJ1-5 for the parts outside the CDR3, the full variable domain is DGGITQSPKYLFRKEGQNVTLSCEQNLNHDAMYWYRQDPGQGLRLIYYSQIVNDFQKGDIAEGYSVSREKKESFPLTVTSAQKNPTAFYLCASSTEFWPQHFGDGTRLSIL.

The CDR3 nucleotides are TGTGCCAGCAGCCTCACCGGGACATTCTCCTACGAGCAGTACTTC. Translating it yields CASSLTGTFSYEQYF. This chain connects TRBV9 to TRBJ2-7; D possibly corresponds to TRBD1 (6 bases). Germline loops: CDR1 SGDLS, CDR2 YYNGEE. V was clipped by 4 bases and J by 0 bases, with 14 bases between them. This CDR3 has 15 residues.

Worth noting for this clone: The same CDR3 arises from other DNA sequences in this sample as well. The CDR3 region has the DNA TGTGCCAGCAGTGGGACTAGCGGGGGGAATGAGCAGTTCTTC. Its protein product is CASSGTSGGNEQFF. The rearrangement links TRBV6-4 to TRBJ2-1, with 14 bases matching TRBD2. The V and J ends lost 4 bases and 7 bases, in that order; junction bases with no gene match: 0. The CDR3 sequence is 14 residues long. The germline V gene encodes CDR1 MRHNA and CDR2 SNTAGT.

CDR3 nucleotides: TGTGCCAGTAGTATGGTTGGGGTAGGGGGGACCCAGTACTTC. This encodes CASSMVGVGGTQYF. The rearrangement links TRBV19 to TRBJ2-5; the D gene is possibly TRBD1 (6 bases). This CDR3 contains 14 residues. The germline V gene encodes CDR1 LNHDA and CDR2 SQIVND (reference sequence). Trimming removed 3 bases at V and 7 bases at J, with 15 bases between.

The rearrangement joins TRBV7-8 to TRBJ1-2, with D unclear. V was shortened by 4 bases and J by 4 bases, with 22 bases between the two germline ends. Germline values: CDR1 SGHVS, CDR2 FQNEAQ. The length of the CDR3 is 17 residues. The CDR3 loop reads CASSSRSVGRAPYGYTF. Written as DNA, the CDR3 is TGTGCCAGCAGCTCGAGGTCGGTTGGGCGGGCACCCTATGGCTACACCTTC. The whole variable domain, filled in from reference TRBV7-8 and TRBJ1-2, reads GAGVSQSPRYKVAKRGQDVALRCDPISGHVSLFWYQQALGQGPEFLTYFQNEAQLDKSGLPSDRFFAERPEGSVSTLKIQRTQQEDSAVYLCASSSRSVGRAPYGYTFGSGTRLTVV.

V gene TRBV5-5 combines with J gene TRBJ1-2, with D possibly matching TRBD1 (6 bases). The CDR3 length is 15 residues. The germline V gene encodes CDR1 SGHKS and CDR2 YYEKEE (reference sequence). Trimming took 2 bases from V and 5 from J, leaving 16 bases between them. The CDR3 spells CASSLGTHSWYGYTF. DNA for the CDR3: TGTGCCAGCAGCTTAGGGACACATTCTTGGTATGGCTACACCTTC.

DNA of the CDR3: TGCGCCAGCAGCTCTACTAGCGGGGACTACAATGAGCAGTTCTTC. Translated, it gives CASSSTSGDYNEQFF. This chain links TRBV5-1 with TRBJ2-1, with 10 bases matching TRBD2. The CDR3 sequence is 15 residues long. The germline CDR1 and CDR2 sequences are SGHRS and YFSETQ. V gave up 3 bases and J gave up 3 bases; unmatched junction bases: 3.

The gene calls are TRBV7-2 and TRBJ1-2, with 7 bases identical to TRBD1. Trimming took 0 bases from V and 7 from J; bases not matched to a gene: 8. Germline loops: CDR1 SGHTA, CDR2 FQGNSA. The CDR3 consists of 15 residues. The CDR3 region is CASSLAGQILGGYTF. The CDR3 DNA sequence: TGTGCCAGCAGCTTAGCGGGACAGATACTAGGTGGCTACACCTTC.

J is TRBJ1-6 and V is TRBV19; D is possibly TRBD1 (5 bases). V was cut by 11 bases and J by 7 bases, with 15 bases left in between. This CDR3 is 13 amino acids long. In germline, CDR1 is LNHDA, CDR2 SQIVND (reference sequence). DNA of the CDR3: TGTGCCGGCGGGGCAGCGGCAAATTCACCCCTCCACTTT. Its protein is CAGGAAANSPLHF. The variable domain in full, with the rest retrieved from reference TRBV19 and TRBJ1-6, is DGGITQSPKYLFRKEGQNVTLSCEQNLNHDAMYWYRQDPGQGLRLIYYSQIVNDFQKGDIAEGYSVSREKKESFPLTVTSAQKNPTAFYLCAGGAAANSPLHFGNGTRLTVT.

A note on this clone: This CDR3 is also generated by other DNA sequences in the sample. The chain uses TRBV2 and TRBJ1-6; perhaps TRBD1 as D (6 bases). The CDR3 length is 17 residues. Germline CDR1 and CDR2: SNHLY and FYNNEI. Trimming left V 0 bases short and J 7 bases short, with 16 bases between. The CDR3 reads CASSEAGGPGLNSPLHF. The CDR3, as DNA: TGTGCCAGCAGTGAAGCGGGGGGGCCGGGCTTGAATTCACCCCTCCACTTT.

This clone has only a few counts. The chain recombines TRBV6-4 with TRBJ2-2; 9 positions agree with TRBD2. Germline lookup yields CDR1 MRHNA and CDR2 SNTAGT. V lost 2 bases to trimming and J lost 6 bases; unmatched junction nucleotides: 1. There are 14 residues in the CDR3. The CDR3 loop reads CASSDGLASGELFF. The CDR3 region has the DNA TGTGCCAGCAGTGACGGACTAGCGTCCGGGGAGCTGTTTTTT.

V gene TRBV7-2 combines with J gene TRBJ1-1; tentative D call: TRBD1 (6 bases). V shed 6 bases and J shed 4 bases, with 18 bases lying between them. CDR1 is SGHTA and CDR2 is FQGNSA in the germline V gene. The length of the CDR3 is 15 residues. The CDR3 DNA reads TGTGCCAGCAGACTATATGGGACAATGGGCACTGAAGCTTTCTTT. It yields the protein CASRLYGTMGTEAFF.

The J gene is TRBJ2-2, the V gene TRBV4-1, with 7 bases that match TRBD1. The CDR3 totals 19 residues. The germline V gene has CDR1 MGHRA and CDR2 YSYEKL. Trimming removed 1 base from V and 3 bases from J; junction bases left unmatched: 14. In nucleotides, the CDR3 is TGCGCCAGCAGCCAAGGGCAGACTCTAAGGGGGCTGTACACCGGGGAGCTGTTTTTT. Translated, it gives CASSQGQTLRGLYTGELFF.

DNA for the CDR3: TGCGCCAGCAGCCAAACGGGAGGGGGCGAATTTTATAATTCACCCCTCCACTTT. Translating gives CASSQTGGGEFYNSPLHF. V and J are TRBV4-3 and TRBJ1-6; 7 bases align to TRBD1. CDR3 size: 18 residues. Germline assignment: CDR1 LGHNA and CDR2 YSLEER. The J segment lost 4 bases and the V segment lost 2 bases, leaving 11 bases of the junction unmatched.

The chain recombines TRBV7-9 with TRBJ1-2; TRBD1 agrees at 8 bases. The CDR3 length is 15 residues. From germline, CDR1 is SEHNR and CDR2 FQNEAQ (reference sequence). V shed 5 bases, J shed 4 bases, and the junction held 9 bases outside the gene matches. CDR3 sequence (DNA): TGTGCCAGCAGCCATGGACAGGGCCTGAGCTATGGCTACACCTTC. Its protein is CASSHGQGLSYGYTF.

As to this clone: One junction end disagrees with the germline gene, perhaps due to a read error. The chain is built from TRBV7-7 and TRBJ2-5; D is unresolved. The CDR3 spans 13 residues. CDR1 SSHAT and CDR2 FNYEAQ come from the germline V gene (reference sequence). CDR3 DNA: TGTGCTAGCAGCTTAGTCAGTTTAGAGACCCAGTACTTC. It is translated as CASSLVSLETQYF.

The chain employs TRBV10-3 and TRBJ2-2; 11 nucleotides agree with TRBD2. This CDR3 spans 16 amino acids. V shed 2 bases and J 5 bases; nucleotides not matched to a gene: 4. From germline, CDR1 is ENHRY and CDR2 SYGVKD. CDR3 residues: CAISEVAGGRTGELFF. The CDR3 DNA reads TGTGCCATCAGTGAGGTAGCGGGGGGGCGTACCGGGGAGCTGTTTTTT.

The V call is TRBV6-6, the J call TRBJ2-1; D gene unclear. CDR3 length: 11 residues. Germline V gives CDR1 MNHNY, CDR2 SVGAGI (reference sequence). Trimming left V 11 bases short and J 2 bases short, with 7 bases between. The CDR3 loop is CAATAYNEQFF. The CDR3 bases are TGTGCCGCCACAGCCTACAATGAGCAGTTCTTC.

The J gene is TRBJ1-1, the V gene TRBV2, with 9 bases identical to TRBD1. This CDR3 is 17 amino acids long. Germline V gives CDR1 SNHLY, CDR2 FYNNEI. J was trimmed by 0 bases and V by 4 bases; bases with no gene match: 9. CDR3 nucleotides: TGTGCCAGCAGTGGTCGGGACAGGGTAACCTTGAACACTGAAGCTTTCTTT. Encoded protein: CASSGRDRVTLNTEAFF.

V is TRBV5-4 and J is TRBJ2-3, with no clear D. V was trimmed by 0 bases and J by 6 bases, leaving 8 bases between them. The germline CDR1 and CDR2 sequences are SGHNT and YYREEE (reference sequence). The CDR3 consists of 13 residues. Here the CDR3 DNA reads TGTGCCAGCAGCTTGGGCACTACGGATACGCAGTATTTT. It specifies CASSLGTTDTQYF.

The chain employs TRBV9 and TRBJ2-3, with a tentative D call TRBD2 (6 bases). This CDR3 is 17 amino acids long. Germline lookup yields CDR1 SGDLS and CDR2 YYNGEE. The ends were cut back, 0 bases at V and 0 bases at J, with 14 bases in the middle. The CDR3 spells CASSVESGVTSTDTQYF. Here the CDR3 DNA reads TGTGCCAGCAGCGTAGAGTCGGGGGTCACTAGCACAGATACGCAGTATTTT.

The V gene is TRBV6-5, the J gene TRBJ2-7, with 8 bases identical to TRBD2. This CDR3 region has 15 residues. Per the germline V gene, CDR1 is MNHEY and CDR2 is SVGAGI. J lost 2 bases, V lost 4 bases, and 7 bases had no gene match. The CDR3 region is CASSWSSGGTYEQYF. The CDR3, as DNA: TGTGCCAGCAGTTGGTCCAGCGGGGGAACCTACGAGCAGTACTTC.